This TCR beta chain stems from a study of T cell responses to AZD1222 COVID-19 vaccine. Germline CDR1 and CDR2: MNHNY and SVGAGI (reference sequence). With 6 bases removed from V and 3 bases from J, the gap between germline ends came to 17 bases. CDR3 size: 15 residues. Sequencing was performed with immunoSEQ multiplex PCR; in TCRdb, only in-frame clones are kept and a portion is missing. The table has about 120,000 clones, 75% to 95% seen once. Sequencing used peripheral blood, obtained 28 days after the second dose of the MenACWY control vaccine. The J gene is TRBJ2-5, the V gene TRBV6-6, with D possibly TRBD2 on 6 matching bases. The receptor's source is an adult who received the MenACWY meningococcal vaccine as a control. The CDR3 sequence is CASSHLAGTKETQYF. Here the CDR3 DNA reads TGTGCCAGCAGCCACCTCGCGGGGACCAAAGAGACCCAGTACTTC.